These 15 T cell receptor beta chains share one sample of origin, sequenced in a study of shared clonotypes between healthy human individuals. In the naive CD8 group, cells lacked CD45RO and were positively selected for CCR7, so terminally differentiated effector memory CD45RA+ cells were left out. Libraries were prepared by immunoSEQ multiplex PCR; TCRdb keeps only in-frame clonotypes and omits some of them. The data contain around 2.1 million clones, approximately 94% of them singletons. Sequenced: naive CD8+ T cells from PBMCs. All receptors derive from a man between 18 and 35 years old in good health. Some clones in this sample may be carry-over from other donors' samples.

The sample holds one count of this clone. The same CDR3 arises from other DNA sequences in this sample as well. The chain employs TRBV9 and TRBJ2-1; D is unclear. Trimming took 2 bases from V and 8 from J, leaving 8 bases between them. CDR3 size: 12 residues. Germline CDR1 reads SGDLS; CDR2 reads YYNGEE. For the CDR3, the DNA is TGTGCCAGCAGCGTTCCTGGTGATGAGCAGTTCTTC. Amino acids: CASSVPGDEQFF.

The chain has TRBV7-9 and TRBJ1-2, with TRBD1 as a possible D gene (5 bases). This CDR3 is built from 17 residues. Germline values: CDR1 SEHNR, CDR2 FQNEAQ (reference sequence). V lost 4 bases and J 5 bases, leaving 23 bases between the germline ends. In DNA, the CDR3 is TGTGCCAGCAGCTCCTTGCTCGGAGGGACGGACCCATATGGCTACACCTTC. This gives the protein CASSSLLGGTDPYGYTF.

The V gene is TRBV15, the J gene TRBJ2-2, with unresolved D. The CDR3 runs 12 residues. CDR1 is LNHNV, CDR2 YYDKDF, per germline (reference sequence). Trimming took 5 bases from V and 9 from J, leaving 10 bases between them. CDR3 in DNA: TGTGCCACCAGCTCTCGAGCACGGGAGCTGTTTTTT. This sequence encodes CATSSRARELFF.

The chain employs TRBV6-5 and TRBJ1-1, with D tentatively TRBD1 (6 bases). The germline V gene encodes CDR1 MNHEY and CDR2 SVGAGI. Between the trimmed V and J ends, which lost 10 bases and 1 base, there was a span of 13 bases. The CDR3 loop spans 13 amino acids. The CDR3 coding sequence is TGTGCCACCGGGGGGCAGACGAACACTGAAGCTTTCTTT. It yields the protein CATGGQTNTEAFF.

This clone was seen a few times. The rearrangement links TRBV4-2 to TRBJ2-2; 9 bases line up with TRBD2. V gave up 4 bases and J gave up 0 bases; unmatched junction bases: 0. This CDR3 region has 15 residues. From germline, CDR1 is LGHNA and CDR2 YNFKEQ. The CDR3: CASSPSGANTGELFF. CDR3 DNA: TGTGCCAGCAGCCCTAGCGGGGCGAACACCGGGGAGCTGTTTTTT.

The rearrangement links TRBV7-2 to TRBJ1-3, with D perhaps matching TRBD1 (5 bases). In germline, CDR1 is SGHTA, CDR2 FQGNSA. V gave up 5 bases and J gave up 4 bases, with 12 bases separating them. The CDR3 contains 14 residues. As DNA, the CDR3 is TGTGCCAGCAGCCCGAGGGGTAACGGAAACACCATATATTTT. Translation gives CASSPRGNGNTIYF.

CDR3 nucleotides: TGTGCCAGCAGCAGGGGAGTGGTCTCCAACACTGAAGCTTTCTTT. It specifies CASSRGVVSNTEAFF. This sequence joins TRBV5-6 and TRBJ1-1; TRBD1 is a possible D gene (5 bases). V dropped 4 bases and J dropped 2 bases, with 15 bases sitting between them. This CDR3 is 15 amino acids long. The germline V gene encodes CDR1 SGHDT and CDR2 YYEEEE. Supplemented by reference TRBV5-6 and TRBJ1-1, the full variable domain reads DAGVTQSPTHLIKTRGQQVTLRCSPKSGHDTVSWYQQALGQGPQFIFQYYEEEERQRGNFPDRFSGHQFPNYSSELNVNALLLGDSALYLCASSRGVVSNTEAFFGQGTRLTVV.

The V gene is TRBV19, the J gene TRBJ1-2; D call uncertain. This CDR3 has 11 residues. The V end lost 10 bases, the J end lost 7 bases, and 13 bases lay between the germline ends. In germline, CDR1 is LNHDA, CDR2 SQIVND (reference sequence). The DNA of the CDR3 is TGTGCCACCATGGAACCGGCTGGCTACACCTTC. It translates to CATMEPAGYTF.

The CDR3 DNA reads as TGTGCCTGGAACGGGGGATCTGGGGAGCTGTTTTTT. It yields the protein CAWNGGSGELFF. This chain joins TRBV30 and TRBJ2-2; possibly TRBD2 for D (6 bases). Germline assignment: CDR1 GTSNPN and CDR2 SVGIG (reference sequence). This CDR3 region has 12 residues. V was shortened by 4 bases and J by 8 bases, with 11 bases between the two germline ends. Based on the CDR3 plus reference TRBV30 and TRBJ2-2, the full variable domain is SQTIHQWPATLVQPVGSPLSLECTVEGTSNPNLYWYRQAAGRGLQLLFYSVGIGQISSEVPQNLSASRPQDRQFILSSKKLLLSDSGFYLCAWNGGSGELFFGEGSRLTVL.

This clone has only one observation. This sequence joins TRBV19 and TRBJ2-2, with D perhaps matching TRBD1 (5 bases). Germline lookup yields CDR1 LNHDA and CDR2 SQIVND (reference sequence). V dropped 4 bases and J dropped 1 base, with 13 bases sitting between them. This CDR3 comprises 16 residues. In DNA form, the CDR3 reads TGTGCCAGTAGTAAAATCCCGACAGAGAACACCGGGGAGCTGTTTTTT. Translating gives CASSKIPTENTGELFF.

The genes are TRBV6-5 and TRBJ2-3; 8 bases agree with TRBD2. The V gene end was trimmed by 1 base and the J gene end by 2 bases; junction bases not matched to a gene: 5. Germline V gives CDR1 MNHEY, CDR2 SVGAGI. The CDR3 runs to 16 residues. CDR3 DNA sequence: TGTGCCAGCAGTTACTTCAGCGGGAGTCACACAGATACGCAGTATTTT. Translated, it gives CASSYFSGSHTDTQYF.

In its sample, this clone was seen a few times. The CDR3, as DNA: TGTGCCAGCAGCTCATACCCGGGAGCCGGGGAGCTGTTTTTT. This translates into CASSSYPGAGELFF. V gene TRBV7-9 combines with J gene TRBJ2-2, with TRBD2 as a possible D gene (6 bases). V was trimmed by 4 bases and J by 6 bases, leaving 12 bases between them. The germline gives CDR1 SEHNR, CDR2 FQNEAQ (reference sequence). The CDR3 has 14 amino acids.

The chain links TRBV27 to TRBJ1-5, with 10 bases lining up with TRBD1. The V and J ends lost 7 bases and 7 bases, in that order; junction bases with no gene match: 10. The CDR3 contains 15 residues. Germline V CDR1 and CDR2: MNHEY, SMNVEV (reference sequence). The chain's CDR3 is CASTLTGGLGQPQHF. The DNA for the CDR3 is TGTGCCAGCACCCTGACAGGGGGCTTGGGGCAGCCCCAGCATTTT.

This chain connects TRBV27 to TRBJ2-5; no reliable D call. The CDR3 length is 14 residues. Germline V gene lookup returns CDR1 MNHEY and CDR2 SMNVEV (reference sequence). V dropped 0 bases and J dropped 2 bases, with 7 bases sitting between them. CDR3 DNA: TGTGCCAGCAGTTTATCTGGCTGGCAAGAGACCCAGTACTTC. Translating gives CASSLSGWQETQYF.

The V call is TRBV27, the J call TRBJ2-7, with D possibly being TRBD2 (6 bases). CDR3 length: 11 amino acids. The ends were cut back, 5 bases at V and 7 bases at J, with 9 bases in the middle. The V gene's germline CDR1 is MNHEY and CDR2 SMNVEV (reference sequence). The CDR3 sequence: CASSAGTEQYF. The CDR3 nucleotides are TGTGCCAGCAGTGCGGGAACAGAGCAGTACTTC.